One sample yielded the 20 T cell receptor beta chains listed below, sequenced in a study of OX40 agonist ivuxolimab in advanced cancers. Profiling relied on immunoSEQ multiplex PCR, and the TCRdb table lists in-frame clones only, not all of them. Of under 75,000 clones in the sample, 92% were seen once. Sequences were derived from CD4+ or CD8+ T cells sorted from blood, sampled in a trial of the OX40 agonist ivuxolimab. These receptors came from an adult with an advanced solid tumor such as melanoma, head and neck, liver or kidney cancer.

The rearrangement uses TRBV19 and TRBJ1-2, with TRBD1 matching over 11 bases. Germline assignment: CDR1 LNHDA and CDR2 SQIVND (reference sequence). The CDR3 has 17 amino acids. With V trimmed by 3 bases and J by 0 bases, 6 bases remained unmatched. The chain's CDR3 is CASSIFGQGASNYGYTF. The DNA of the CDR3 is TGTGCCAGTAGTATTTTCGGACAGGGGGCCTCTAACTATGGCTACACCTTC.

This chain links TRBV9 with TRBJ2-1; TRBD2 matches 9 bases. Germline CDR1 reads SGDLS; CDR2 reads YYNGEE. V was pared by 3 bases and J by 4 bases, with 5 bases of the junction left unmatched. The CDR3 runs 15 residues. The CDR3 sequence is CASSGGTSRYNEQFF. The CDR3 DNA sequence: TGTGCCAGCAGCGGCGGGACTAGCCGTTACAATGAGCAGTTCTTC.

The chain links TRBV10-3 to TRBJ2-7, with 11 bases lining up with TRBD1. The ends lost 2 bases at V and 0 bases at J; junction bases unmatched: 0. Germline CDR1 and CDR2: ENHRY and SYGVKD. The CDR3 totals 15 residues. CDR3 in DNA: TGTGCCATCAGTGAGGGGACAGGGGGCTCCTACGAGCAGTACTTC. Encoded protein: CAISEGTGGSYEQYF.

The rearrangement joins TRBV28 to TRBJ2-7, with 7 bases aligning to TRBD1. V lost 6 bases and J lost 3; bases outside the gene matches: 14. This CDR3 has 16 amino acids. Looked up from germline, CDR1 is MDHEN and CDR2 is SYDVKM. DNA for the CDR3: TGTGCCAGCAGCCAACGCCTCCGGGACAGCCTCTACGAGCAGTACTTC. This encodes CASSQRLRDSLYEQYF.

The chain employs TRBV13 and TRBJ2-2; possibly TRBD1 for D (6 bases). CDR1 and CDR2 from the germline V gene are PRHDT and FYEKMQ (reference sequence). Trimming pared 5 bases from V and 8 bases from J, leaving 18 bases between. This CDR3 comprises 15 residues. The CDR3 protein is CASSLPGTHGGELFF. The CDR3, as DNA: TGTGCCAGCAGCCTCCCCGGGACACATGGGGGGGAGCTGTTTTTT.

CDR3 loop: CASSFRQGPHNEQFF. CDR3 in DNA: TGTGCCAGCAGCTTCCGGCAGGGGCCCCACAATGAGCAGTTCTTC. This sequence joins TRBV7-8 and TRBJ2-1; TRBD1 is a possible D gene (6 bases). The CDR3 contains 15 residues. From germline, CDR1 is SGHVS and CDR2 FQNEAQ. Trimming left V 3 bases short and J 5 bases short, with 14 bases between.

The rearrangement joins TRBV9 to TRBJ2-3, with D perhaps TRBD2 (6 bases). Deletions cut 4 bases from V and 6 bases from J, with 24 bases between. Germline loops: CDR1 SGDLS, CDR2 YYNGEE. The CDR3 extends over 17 amino acids. The CDR3 sequence: CASSQGWGEAFRDTQYF. CDR3 nucleotides: TGTGCCAGCAGCCAAGGATGGGGGGAGGCTTTTCGGGATACGCAGTATTTT.

Remarks on this clone: The sample holds other DNA sequences that translate to the same CDR3. The V call is TRBV27, the J call TRBJ2-2; TRBD2 matches at 8 bases. The CDR3 is 17 residues long. Germline CDR1 and CDR2: MNHEY and SMNVEV (reference sequence). V shed 1 base and J 1 base; nucleotides not matched to a gene: 5. Written as DNA, the CDR3 is TGTGCCAGCAGTTTATTTGGACTAGCTGAGAACACCGGGGAGCTGTTTTTT. Amino acids: CASSLFGLAENTGELFF.

The chain joins TRBV4-1 to TRBJ1-2, with D perhaps TRBD1 (5 bases). V lost 0 bases to trimming and J lost 2 bases, with 7 bases between them. The CDR3 consists of 14 residues. In germline, CDR1 is MGHRA, CDR2 YSYEKL. The DNA for the CDR3 is TGCGCCAGCAGCCAAGATTGGGGGAACTATGGCTACACCTTC. Its protein product is CASSQDWGNYGYTF.

This chain joins TRBV27 and TRBJ2-5, with TRBD2 identical over 10 bases. Germline V gene data show CDR1 as MNHEY and CDR2 as SMNVEV (reference sequence). The V segment lost 2 bases and the J segment 4 bases; nucleotides outside the gene matches: 4. This CDR3 has 15 residues. The CDR3: CASSLTSGERETQYF. The CDR3 nucleotides read TGTGCCAGCAGTTTAACTAGCGGGGAGAGAGAGACCCAGTACTTC.

CDR3: CASSIRLSGTSGRPYNEQFF. The CDR3 coding sequence is TGTGCCAGCAGCATTCGTTTATCCGGGACTAGCGGGAGGCCCTACAATGAGCAGTTCTTC. V gene TRBV21-1 combines with J gene TRBJ2-1; TRBD2 is the table's D call, not checked against the DNA. TRBV21-1 is designated a pseudogene. The CDR3 covers 20 residues.

The V gene is TRBV15, the J gene TRBJ2-7; D gene uncertain. Deletions cut 0 bases from V and 6 bases from J, with 9 bases between. Looked up from germline, CDR1 is LNHNV and CDR2 is YYDKDF (reference sequence). This CDR3 contains 13 residues. The CDR3 region has the DNA TGTGCCACCAGCAGAGATCTTCCGGCCGAGCAGTACTTC. Translation gives CATSRDLPAEQYF.

The rearrangement joins TRBV25-1 to TRBJ2-7; D call uncertain. Germline CDR1 and CDR2: MGHDK and SYGVNS. The CDR3 length is 13 residues. V lost 3 bases and J 0 bases, leaving 6 bases between the germline ends. This CDR3 is CASSEISSYEQYF. CDR3 bases: TGTGCCAGCAGTGAGATTAGCTCCTACGAGCAGTACTTC.

Written as DNA, the CDR3 is TGTGCCAGCAGCGTGGAAGGCAATAATTCACCCCTCCACTTT. Its translation is CASSVEGNNSPLHF. The V call is TRBV9, the J call TRBJ1-6, with no clear D. With 2 bases removed from V and 5 bases from J, the gap between germline ends came to 8 bases. This CDR3 region has 14 residues. Per germline, CDR1 SGDLS and CDR2 YYNGEE.

The chain joins TRBV7-9 to TRBJ2-7; no firm D call. V gave up 4 bases and J gave up 6 bases, with 16 bases separating them. Germline V gene sequence: CDR1 SEHNR, CDR2 FQNEAQ (reference sequence). CDR3 length equals 14 residues. CDR3 DNA: TGTGCCAGCAGCTCACCTTATGACCCCCTCGAGCAGTACTTC. Its protein product is CASSSPYDPLEQYF.

The V and J genes are TRBV28 and TRBJ2-1; 9 bases map to TRBD2. V lost 5 bases to trimming and J lost 5 bases; unmatched junction nucleotides: 7. CDR1 MDHEN and CDR2 SYDVKM come from the germline V gene. The CDR3 length is 15 residues. The CDR3 spells CASSQLPSGNNEQFF. CDR3 in DNA: TGTGCCAGCAGTCAATTGCCTAGCGGGAACAATGAGCAGTTCTTC.

This clone has a handful of counts. This chain joins TRBV2 and TRBJ1-2; no clear D gene. V was cut by 7 bases and J by 3 bases, with 12 bases left in between. The CDR3 loop spans 13 amino acids. Germline CDR1 reads SNHLY; CDR2 reads FYNNEI. Here the CDR3 reads CASNGLLDYGYTF. The DNA for the CDR3 is TGTGCCAGCAACGGTCTGCTAGACTATGGCTACACCTTC. Filled out from reference TRBV2 and TRBJ1-2, the complete variable domain reads EPEVTQTPSHQVTQMGQEVILRCVPISNHLYFYWYRQILGQKVEFLVSFYNNEISEKSEIFDDQFSVERPDGSNFTLKIRSTKLEDSAMYFCASNGLLDYGYTFGSGTRLTVV.

The rearrangement joins TRBV5-1 to TRBJ2-5, with TRBD2 identical over 7 bases. Germline V gene lookup returns CDR1 SGHRS and CDR2 YFSETQ. The CDR3 is made up of 17 amino acids. The V and J ends lost 0 bases and 2 bases, in that order; junction bases with no gene match: 10. CDR3 DNA: TGCGCCAGCAGCTTGGAAGATGGGGAGGGTGTGCAAGAGACCCAGTACTTC. As protein: CASSLEDGEGVQETQYF. The variable domain in full, completed from reference TRBV5-1 and TRBJ2-5, reads KAGVTQTPRYLIKTRGQQVTLSCSPISGHRSVSWYQQTPGQGLQFLFEYFSETQRNKGNFPGRFSGRQFSNSRSEMNVSTLELGDSALYLCASSLEDGEGVQETQYFGPGTRLLVL.

V gene TRBV27 combines with J gene TRBJ2-7; 9 bases agree with TRBD1. Germline CDR1 and CDR2: MNHEY and SMNVEV (reference sequence). The trim removed 5 bases at V and 4 bases at J, leaving 6 bases unmatched. The CDR3 runs to 14 residues. The CDR3 nucleotides are TGTGCCAGCAGTCCGGGACAGGGTATTTACGAGCAGTACTTC. Amino acid sequence: CASSPGQGIYEQYF.

The chain recombines TRBV11-3 with TRBJ2-7; no definite D call. Germline CDR1 is SGHNT and CDR2 is YENEEA. The CDR3 extends over 13 amino acids. V lost 5 bases and J 2 bases, leaving 10 bases between the germline ends. CDR3 in DNA: TGTGCCAGCAGCCCGGCGAGGCCCTACGAGCAGTACTTC. This codes for CASSPARPYEQYF.